A selection of T cell receptor beta chains follows, all from one sample in a study of blood T cell repertoires in COVID-19. Produced via immunoSEQ multiplex PCR; TCRdb's table is partial and in-frame only. The repertoire holds about 59,000 clones, with around 80% as singletons. The sequencing sample was made of peripheral blood. These receptor sequences come from a man in his sixties with acute or convalescent COVID-19. The conserved cysteine and the conserved F or W are not part of the CDR3 here.

V: TRBV11-2; J: TRBJ2-5; CDR3: ASSSSGLQQETQY
V: TRBV6-5; J: TRBJ2-7; CDR3: ASSPGVRNYEQY
V: TRBV5-1; J: TRBJ2-5; CDR3: ASSLAGFETQY
V: TRBV19; J: TRBJ2-3; CDR3: ASGRQGLATDTQY
V: TRBV30; J: TRBJ2-7; CDR3: AWRRDSSYEQY
V: TRBV6-2/TRBV6-3; J: TRBJ2-7; CDR3: ASSSSTGWRGQY
V: TRBV19; J: TRBJ2-3; CDR3: ASRGLAGRTDTQY
V: TRBV6-2/TRBV6-3; J: TRBJ2-7; CDR3: ASSNSGTGQYEQY
V: TRBV7-6; J: TRBJ2-5; CDR3: ASSLLAGSETQY
V: TRBV6-5; J: TRBJ1-2; CDR3: ASRRPTGRDGYT
V: TRBV3-1/TRBV3-2; J: TRBJ2-1; CDR3: ASSQVTSADNEQF
V: TRBV7-2; J: TRBJ2-2; CDR3: ASSLAGGLPGELF
V: TRBV7-2; J: TRBJ2-2; CDR3: ASSRKIAGSSGELF
V: TRBV11-1; J: TRBJ2-1; CDR3: ASVASGASYNEQF
V: TRBV12-3/TRBV12-4; J: TRBJ1-3; CDR3: ASSRGQGNTIY
V: TRBV19; J: TRBJ1-2; CDR3: ASSLSRDRGRNYGYT
V: TRBV13; J: TRBJ1-3; CDR3: ASSLVGVGGGNTIY
V: TRBV5-5; J: TRBJ2-1; CDR3: ASTLLGQGHNEQF
V: TRBV7-9; J: TRBJ2-1; CDR3: ASCTGTAIFNEQF
V: TRBV24-1; J: TRBJ2-5; CDR3: ATSDWGRQETQY
V: TRBV10-3; J: TRBJ2-1; CDR3: AISESASGAEQF
V: TRBV18; J: TRBJ1-1; CDR3: ASSPPDRGRAF
V: TRBV7-6; J: TRBJ1-6; CDR3: ASSDSVQRNSPLH
V: TRBV7-7; J: TRBJ2-5; CDR3: ASSSSDRTFY
V: TRBV6-5; J: TRBJ2-1; CDR3: ASSYHATSGNEQF
V: TRBV20-1; J: TRBJ1-6; CDR3: SASPITGVNSPLH
V: TRBV5-1; J: TRBJ2-5; CDR3: ASSLAAAGETQY
V: TRBV5-1; J: TRBJ1-2; CDR3: ASSLGEAGRPNYGYT
V: TRBV4-1; J: TRBJ2-7; CDR3: ASSGGTGEIYEQY
V: TRBV11-2; J: TRBJ2-5; CDR3: ASSYGTSQETQY
V: TRBV7-9; J: TRBJ1-5; CDR3: ASSLGGNNQPQH
V: TRBV7-8; J: TRBJ1-2; CDR3: ASSLGQLFNYGYT
V: TRBV7-9; J: TRBJ2-2; CDR3: ASSFGRNTGELF
V: TRBV12-3/TRBV12-4; J: TRBJ2-1; CDR3: ASSSYRENEQF
V: TRBV5-4; J: TRBJ2-5; CDR3: ASSYLRGLASETQY
V: TRBV9; J: TRBJ1-1; CDR3: ASSVVLDSEAF
V: TRBV6-1; J: TRBJ2-7; CDR3: ASSETWASYEQY
V: TRBV19; J: TRBJ1-5; CDR3: ASSKRQGPNQPQH
V: TRBV5-1; J: TRBJ2-3; CDR3: ASSSGLAGGSSTDTQY
V: TRBV11-1; J: TRBJ2-7; CDR3: ASSPGPGHTYEQY
V: TRBV5-1; J: TRBJ1-2; CDR3: ASSGGRQGASGYT
V: TRBV19; J: TRBJ2-7; CDR3: ASSTGANEQY
V: TRBV2; J: TRBJ2-1; CDR3: ASSVNDLAGRDNEQF
V: TRBV19; J: TRBJ2-7; CDR3: ASKGTGASYEQY
V: TRBV7-9; J: TRBJ2-3; CDR3: ASSPQGDSSTDTQY
V: TRBV28; J: TRBJ2-1; CDR3: ASSLMLRGALNEQF
V: TRBV9; J: TRBJ2-7; CDR3: ASSGGDKSPLRQGTVYEQY
V: TRBV19; J: TRBJ2-3; CDR3: ASSINPPTGTDTQY
V: TRBV23-1; J: TRBJ2-3; CDR3: ASSQGTRRTDTQY
V: TRBV13; J: TRBJ2-3; CDR3: ASSLIVDTQY
V: TRBV6-2/TRBV6-3; J: TRBJ2-7; CDR3: ASSTTSGGLYYEQY
V: TRBV7-2; J: TRBJ2-2; CDR3: ASSSRLVRGELF
V: TRBV3-1/TRBV3-2; J: TRBJ2-7; CDR3: ASSPTSGVSEQY
V: TRBV6-5; J: TRBJ2-5; CDR3: ASSYDGGGLKTQY
V: TRBV7-8; J: TRBJ2-7; CDR3: ASSLWGGGTYEQY